This entry describes one TCR beta chain. Its antigen is not identified. These data come from a study of monozygotic twins with inflammatory bowel disease. Study-wide points: Repertoire similarity was not found to differ between concordant and discordant twins, possibly from limited power.

The CDR3 is 14 amino acids. Germline V CDR1 and CDR2: MGHRA, YSYEKL. One entry per CDR3 protein, without DNA, is what TCRdb gives after re-calling the 5' RACE reads. This sample's table reports 400,000 to 500,000 distinct CDR3 sequences. The sequencing input was blood. The sequence came from a human donor with ulcerative colitis or Crohn's disease, or a healthy co-twin of an affected twin (not recorded which). The rearrangement links TRBV4-1 to TRBJ2-1; TCRdb names TRBD2, which stays unverified in the absence of DNA. The CDR3 here is CASSSSDLPNEQFF.